This is a list of T cell receptor beta chains from one sample in a study of shared clonotypes between healthy human individuals. The method was immunoSEQ multiplex PCR; TCRdb's version includes in-frame clones alone and lacks a portion of them. There are some 530,000 clones in the sample; almost 80% occur only once, and around 12% lies in the top ten. What was sequenced was PBMCs. These receptors were obtained from a woman in her thirties or forties in good health. Some clones in this sample may be carry-over from other donors' samples. The CDR3 runs from the conserved cysteine through the conserved F or W. The order of the fields is clone size, D gene, V gene, J gene, CDR3 protein, CDR3 DNA. A D gene is named only where the DNA matches it firmly. Where a row states a size, it is once, few, many or the class of an expanded clone; other rows omit it.

NA	NA	TRBV18	TRBJ1-5	CASSERDTRVIGQPQHF	TGTGCCAGCTCAGAAAGGGACACGAGGGTGATCGGGCAGCCCCAGCATTTT
NA	TRBD2	TRBV28	TRBJ2-7	CASSGSTSGFRKQYF	TGTGCCAGCAGCGGCTCGACTAGCGGCTTTAGAAAGCAGTACTTC
few	NA	TRBV7-2	TRBJ1-5	CASSRDNQPQHF	TGTGCCAGCAGCCGGGACAATCAGCCCCAGCATTTT
NA	NA	TRBV2	TRBJ1-5	CASSEALGGDQPQHF	TGTGCCAGCAGTGAAGCGCTCGGGGGGGATCAGCCCCAGCATTTT
NA	TRBD1	TRBV18	TRBJ1-1	CASSPGTANTEAFF	TGTGCCAGCTCACCGGGGACAGCGAACACTGAAGCTTTCTTT
few	NA	TRBV23-1	TRBJ1-4	CASSQSGGIGEKLFF	TGCGCCAGCAGTCAATCGGGAGGTATTGGTGAAAAACTGTTTTTT
NA	TRBD2	TRBV2	TRBJ2-3	CASSVRLAGVGTQYF	TGTGCCAGCAGTGTAAGGCTAGCGGGGGTGGGTACGCAGTATTTT
NA	NA	TRBV5-1	TRBJ2-1	CASSLGQVHTGEQFF	TGCGCCAGCAGCTTGGGTCAGGTCCACACCGGTGAGCAGTTCTTC
NA	TRBD2	TRBV5-1	TRBJ2-5	CASSLAQGLAGGLDF	TGCGCCAGCAGCTTGGCCCAGGGACTAGCGGGAGGGCTTGACTTC
NA	TRBD2	TRBV11-1	TRBJ2-1	CASSLAGGVHYNEQFF	TGTGCCAGCAGCTTAGCCGGGGGGGTTCATTACAATGAGCAGTTCTTC
NA	TRBD2	TRBV7-9	TRBJ2-3	CASSLPGLAGAGTQYF	TGTGCCAGCAGCTTACCCGGACTAGCGGGAGCGGGTACGCAGTATTTT
NA	TRBD2	TRBV5-8	TRBJ2-1	CASSSPGTSGYNEQFF	TGTGCCAGCAGCTCGCCCGGGACTAGCGGTTACAATGAGCAGTTCTTC
few	NA	TRBV6-5	TRBJ1-1	CASSKIENTEAFF	TGTGCCAGCAGCAAGATCGAGAACACTGAAGCTTTCTTT
few	TRBD1	TRBV7-9	TRBJ1-4	CASSSGGETNEKLFF	TGTGCCAGCAGCTCAGGGGGGGAAACTAATGAAAAACTGTTTTTT
NA	NA	TRBV5-1	TRBJ2-1	CASSPDFRYNEQFF	TGCGCCAGCAGCCCGGACTTCCGGTACAATGAGCAGTTCTTC
NA	NA	TRBV7-8	TRBJ1-4	CASSLGVAEKLFF	TGTGCCAGCAGCTTAGGAGTAGCTGAAAAACTGTTTTTT
NA	TRBD2	TRBV19	TRBJ2-3	CASSIGLAGPDTQYF	TGTGCCAGTAGTATTGGGCTAGCGGGCCCAGATACGCAGTATTTT
few	TRBD1	TRBV30	TRBJ2-7	CAPVRDRAFEQYF	TGTGCCCCTGTCCGGGACAGGGCTTTCGAGCAGTACTTC
once	TRBD2	TRBV7-2	TRBJ2-7	CASSLVRLGRESDYEQYF	TGTGCCAGCAGCTTAGTTCGGTTAGGGCGGGAGTCCGACTACGAGCAGTACTTC
NA	NA	TRBV27	TRBJ2-7	CASSFWPAHYEQYF	TGTGCCAGCAGTTTTTGGCCGGCACACTACGAGCAGTACTTC
few	NA	TRBV5-4	TRBJ2-3	CASSLSVGMADTQYF	TGTGCCAGCAGCTTGAGCGTGGGGATGGCAGATACGCAGTATTTT
NA	NA	TRBV7-9	TRBJ2-7	CASSPPGIKGDYEQYF	TGTGCCAGCAGCCCCCCTGGGATAAAGGGAGACTACGAGCAGTACTTC
NA	NA	TRBV6-1	TRBJ2-4	CASSEARLQGPHF	TGTGCCAGCAGTGAAGCAAGACTGCAGGGCCCCCACTTC
few	TRBD2	TRBV7-3	TRBJ2-7	CASSPSGSTGEQYF	TGTGCCAGCAGCCCTAGCGGGTCCACGGGGGAGCAGTACTTC
NA	TRBD2	TRBV5-1	TRBJ2-7	CASSLDGRAGGEQYF	TGCGCCAGCAGCTTGGACGGACGCGCGGGGGGCGAGCAGTACTTC
NA	NA	TRBV4-3	TRBJ1-5	CASSPSLVFNQPQHF	TGCGCCAGCAGCCCATCACTGGTTTTCAATCAGCCCCAGCATTTT
NA	NA	TRBV2	TRBJ2-7	CASSILRGDEQYF	TGTGCCAGCAGCATCCTAAGGGGTGACGAGCAGTACTTC
NA	NA	TRBV4-1	TRBJ2-7	CASSPTQLAYYEQYF	TGCGCCAGCAGCCCCACCCAACTAGCTTACTACGAGCAGTACTTC
NA	TRBD2	TRBV28	TRBJ2-7	CASRPGLAESSYEQYF	TGTGCCAGCAGACCGGGACTAGCAGAGAGCTCCTACGAGCAGTACTTC
once	NA	TRBV7-2	TRBJ2-7	CASSSPGHRREQYF	TGTGCCAGCAGCTCCCCGGGACACCGACGCGAGCAGTACTTC
NA	NA	TRBV27	TRBJ2-3	CASSQRPHRTDTQYF	TGTGCCAGCAGCCAACGGCCACATCGCACAGATACGCAGTATTTT
NA	NA	TRBV7-2	TRBJ2-7	CATRKSGGPSYEQYF	TGTGCCACCAGGAAGTCGGGGGGCCCCTCCTACGAGCAGTACTTC
NA	TRBD1	TRBV18	TRBJ2-1	CASSPPTGGTYNEQFF	TGTGCCAGCTCACCACCTACAGGGGGAACCTACAATGAGCAGTTCTTC
few	NA	TRBV18	TRBJ2-1	CASSPPSVGDEQFF	TGTGCCAGCTCACCACCGAGCGTTGGCGATGAGCAGTTCTTC
NA	NA	TRBV5-1	TRBJ2-3	CASHWGDTDTQYF	TGCGCCAGCCACTGGGGGGACACAGATACGCAGTATTTT
NA	TRBD1	TRBV4-3	TRBJ2-7	CASSQKGALGTYEQYF	TGCGCCAGCAGCCAAAAGGGGGCCCTGGGGACCTACGAGCAGTACTTC
NA	TRBD2	TRBV9	TRBJ2-7	CASSRTSGRSEQYF	TGTGCCAGCAGCCGGACTAGCGGGAGATCGGAGCAGTACTTC